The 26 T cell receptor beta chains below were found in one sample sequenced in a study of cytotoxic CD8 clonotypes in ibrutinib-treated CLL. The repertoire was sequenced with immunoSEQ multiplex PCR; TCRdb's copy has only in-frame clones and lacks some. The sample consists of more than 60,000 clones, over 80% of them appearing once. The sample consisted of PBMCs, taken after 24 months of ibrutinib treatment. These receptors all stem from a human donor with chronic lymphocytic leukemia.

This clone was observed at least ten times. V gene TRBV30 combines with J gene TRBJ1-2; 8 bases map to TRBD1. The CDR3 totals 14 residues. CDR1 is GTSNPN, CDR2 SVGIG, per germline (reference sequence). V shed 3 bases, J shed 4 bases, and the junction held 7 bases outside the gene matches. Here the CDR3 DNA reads TGTGCCTGGAGAAAGGACAGGGAGAGCTATGGCTACACCTTC. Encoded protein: CAWRKDRESYGYTF.

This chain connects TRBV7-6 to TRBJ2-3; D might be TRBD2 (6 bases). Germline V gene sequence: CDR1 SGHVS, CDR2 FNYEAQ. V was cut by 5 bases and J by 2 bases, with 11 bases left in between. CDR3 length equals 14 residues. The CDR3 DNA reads TGTGCCAGCAGCATTAGCGGAGTCACAGATACGCAGTATTTT. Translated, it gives CASSISGVTDTQYF.

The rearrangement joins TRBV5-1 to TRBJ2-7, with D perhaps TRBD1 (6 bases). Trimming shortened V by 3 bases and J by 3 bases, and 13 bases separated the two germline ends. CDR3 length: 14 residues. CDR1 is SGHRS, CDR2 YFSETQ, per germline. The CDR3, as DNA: TGCGCCAGCAGCTCCGGACAGTTTGGCTACGAGCAGTACTTC. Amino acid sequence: CASSSGQFGYEQYF.

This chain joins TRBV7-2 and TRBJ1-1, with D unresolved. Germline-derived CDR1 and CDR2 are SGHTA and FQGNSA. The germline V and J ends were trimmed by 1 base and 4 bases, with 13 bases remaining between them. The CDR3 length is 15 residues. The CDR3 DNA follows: TGTGCCAGCAGCTTAGAACCCCCCTTGAGCACTGAAGCTTTCTTT. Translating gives CASSLEPPLSTEAFF.

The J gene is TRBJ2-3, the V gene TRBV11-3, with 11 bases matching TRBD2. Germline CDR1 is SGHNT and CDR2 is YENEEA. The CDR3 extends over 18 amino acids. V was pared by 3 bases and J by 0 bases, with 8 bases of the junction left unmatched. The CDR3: CASSFTGTSGASTDTQYF. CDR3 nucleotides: TGTGCCAGCAGCTTTACCGGGACTAGCGGAGCTAGCACAGATACGCAGTATTTT.

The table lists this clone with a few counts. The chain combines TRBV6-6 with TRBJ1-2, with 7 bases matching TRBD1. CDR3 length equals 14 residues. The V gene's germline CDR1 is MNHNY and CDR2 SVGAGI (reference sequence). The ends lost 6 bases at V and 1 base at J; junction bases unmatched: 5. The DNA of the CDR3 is TGTGCCAGCAGGGGGACAGCGAATAACTATGGCTACACCTTC. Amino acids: CASRGTANNYGYTF.

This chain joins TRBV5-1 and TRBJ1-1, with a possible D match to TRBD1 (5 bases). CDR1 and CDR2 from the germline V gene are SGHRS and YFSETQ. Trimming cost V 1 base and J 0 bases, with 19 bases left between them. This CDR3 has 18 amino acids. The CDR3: CASSLWRGLDEMNTEAFF. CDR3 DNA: TGCGCCAGCAGCTTGTGGCGGGGACTTGATGAAATGAACACTGAAGCTTTCTTT.

CDR3 sequence reads: CASSPAPPRDGEQFF. The CDR3 coding sequence is TGCGCCAGCAGCCCGGCCCCTCCCAGGGACGGTGAGCAGTTCTTC. The chain joins TRBV5-1 to TRBJ2-1, with D tentatively TRBD1 or TRBD2 (5 bases each). The V end lost 4 bases, the J end lost 9 bases, and 20 bases lay between the germline ends. There are 15 residues in the CDR3. Germline values: CDR1 SGHRS, CDR2 YFSETQ.

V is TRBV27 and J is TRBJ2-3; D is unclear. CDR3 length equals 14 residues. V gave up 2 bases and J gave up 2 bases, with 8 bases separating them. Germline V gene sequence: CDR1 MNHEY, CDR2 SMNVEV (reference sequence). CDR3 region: CASSLDWPTDTQYF. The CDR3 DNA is TGTGCCAGCAGTTTAGACTGGCCCACAGATACGCAGTATTTT.

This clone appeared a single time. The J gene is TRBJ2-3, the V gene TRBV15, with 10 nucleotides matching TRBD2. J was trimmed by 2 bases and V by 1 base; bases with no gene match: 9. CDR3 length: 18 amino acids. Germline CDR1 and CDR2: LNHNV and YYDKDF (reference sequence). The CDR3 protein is CATSRAGLATLITDTQYF. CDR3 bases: TGTGCCACCAGCAGAGCGGGACTAGCGACGCTGATCACAGATACGCAGTATTTT.

CDR3 loop: CASSRENHNEQFF. Written as DNA, the CDR3 is TGTGCCAGCTCACGTGAGAACCACAATGAGCAGTTCTTC. The J gene is TRBJ2-1, the V gene TRBV18; D gene uncertain. This CDR3 comprises 13 residues. V was cut by 4 bases and J by 5 bases, with 9 bases left in between. The germline V gene has CDR1 KGHSH and CDR2 LQKENI.

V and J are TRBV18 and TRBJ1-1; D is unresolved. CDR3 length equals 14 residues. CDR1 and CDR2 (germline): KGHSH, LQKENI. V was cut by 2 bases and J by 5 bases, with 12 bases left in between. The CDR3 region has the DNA TGTGCCAGCTCACCAAACCTAGACACTACTGAAGCTTTCTTT. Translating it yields CASSPNLDTTEAFF.

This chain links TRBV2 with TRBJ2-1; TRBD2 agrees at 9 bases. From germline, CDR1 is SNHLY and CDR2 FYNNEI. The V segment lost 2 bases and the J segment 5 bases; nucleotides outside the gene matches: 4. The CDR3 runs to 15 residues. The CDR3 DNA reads TGTGCCAGCAGTGAAAGTCTAGCGGGGAACAATGAGCAGTTCTTC. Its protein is CASSESLAGNNEQFF.

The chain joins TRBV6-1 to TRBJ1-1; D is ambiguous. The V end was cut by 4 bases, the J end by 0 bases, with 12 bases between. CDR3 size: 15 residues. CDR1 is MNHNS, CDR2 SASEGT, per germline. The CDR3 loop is CASSATERLNTEAFF. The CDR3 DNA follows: TGTGCCAGCAGTGCTACAGAGCGATTGAACACTGAAGCTTTCTTT.

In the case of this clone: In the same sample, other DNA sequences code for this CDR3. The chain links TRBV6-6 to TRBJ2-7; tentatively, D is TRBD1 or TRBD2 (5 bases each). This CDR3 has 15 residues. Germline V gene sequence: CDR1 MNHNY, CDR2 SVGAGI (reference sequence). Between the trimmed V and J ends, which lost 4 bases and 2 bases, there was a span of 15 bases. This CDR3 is CASSFPGLHAYEQYF. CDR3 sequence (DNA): TGTGCCAGCAGTTTCCCGGGGCTACACGCCTACGAGCAGTACTTC.

The CDR3 loop is CASSQADRDQETQYF. CDR3 in DNA: TGCGCCAGCAGCCAAGCTGACAGGGACCAAGAGACCCAGTACTTC. The V and J genes are TRBV4-1 and TRBJ2-5; 7 bases are a match to TRBD1. The CDR3 spans 15 residues. Germline V gene lookup returns CDR1 MGHRA and CDR2 YSYEKL. Unmatched junction bases numbered 2, after V lost 1 base and J lost 0 bases.

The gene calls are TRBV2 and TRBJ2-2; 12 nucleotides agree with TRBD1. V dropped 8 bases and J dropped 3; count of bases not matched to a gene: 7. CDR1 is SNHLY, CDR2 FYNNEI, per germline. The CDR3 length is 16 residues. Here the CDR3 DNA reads TGTGCCAGCCGACCGGGACAGGGGGCCGACACCGGGGAGCTGTTTTTT. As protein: CASRPGQGADTGELFF.

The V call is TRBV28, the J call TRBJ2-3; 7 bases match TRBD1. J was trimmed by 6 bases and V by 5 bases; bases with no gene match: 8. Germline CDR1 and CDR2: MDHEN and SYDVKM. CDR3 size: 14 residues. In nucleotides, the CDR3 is TGTGCCAGCAGTGGCGGACAGGAGATCGATACGCAGTATTTT. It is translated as CASSGGQEIDTQYF.

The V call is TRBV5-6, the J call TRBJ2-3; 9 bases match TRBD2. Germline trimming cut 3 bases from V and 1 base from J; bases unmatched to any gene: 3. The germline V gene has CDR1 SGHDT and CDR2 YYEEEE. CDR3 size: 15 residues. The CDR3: CASSSRLAGTDTQYF. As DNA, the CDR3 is TGTGCCAGCAGCTCCAGACTAGCGGGCACAGATACGCAGTATTTT.

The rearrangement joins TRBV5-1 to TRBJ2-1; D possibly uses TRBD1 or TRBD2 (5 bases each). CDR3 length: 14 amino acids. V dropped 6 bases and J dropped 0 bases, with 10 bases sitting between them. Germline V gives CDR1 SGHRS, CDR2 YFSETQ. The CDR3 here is CASNWDRSYNEQFF. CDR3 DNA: TGCGCCAGCAACTGGGACCGCTCCTACAATGAGCAGTTCTTC.

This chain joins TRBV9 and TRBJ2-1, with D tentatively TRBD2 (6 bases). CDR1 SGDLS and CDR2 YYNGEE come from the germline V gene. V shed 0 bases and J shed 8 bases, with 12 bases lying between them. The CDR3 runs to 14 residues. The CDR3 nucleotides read TGTGCCAGCAGCGTAGACGGGAGCTTCGATGAGCAGTTCTTC. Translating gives CASSVDGSFDEQFF.

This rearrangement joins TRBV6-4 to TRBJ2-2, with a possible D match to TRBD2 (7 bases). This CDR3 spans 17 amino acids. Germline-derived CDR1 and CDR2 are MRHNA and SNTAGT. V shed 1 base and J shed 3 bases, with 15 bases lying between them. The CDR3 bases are TGTGCCAGCAGTGACTATGAAGGGGGAGGGTACACCGGGGAGCTGTTTTTT. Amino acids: CASSDYEGGGYTGELFF.

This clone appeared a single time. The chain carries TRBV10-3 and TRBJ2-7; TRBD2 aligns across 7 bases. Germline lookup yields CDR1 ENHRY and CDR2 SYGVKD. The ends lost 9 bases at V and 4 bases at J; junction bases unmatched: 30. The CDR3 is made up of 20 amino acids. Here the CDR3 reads CAISKSPNYTAGVPRYEQYF. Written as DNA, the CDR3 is TGTGCCATAAGTAAGTCCCCTAACTATACGGCGGGAGTCCCCCGTTACGAGCAGTACTTC.

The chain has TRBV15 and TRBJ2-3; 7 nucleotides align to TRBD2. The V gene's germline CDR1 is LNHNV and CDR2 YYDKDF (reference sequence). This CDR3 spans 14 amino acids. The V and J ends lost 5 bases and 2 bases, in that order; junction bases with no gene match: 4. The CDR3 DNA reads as TGTGCCACCAGCGCTAGCGGAAACACAGATACGCAGTATTTT. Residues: CATSASGNTDTQYF.

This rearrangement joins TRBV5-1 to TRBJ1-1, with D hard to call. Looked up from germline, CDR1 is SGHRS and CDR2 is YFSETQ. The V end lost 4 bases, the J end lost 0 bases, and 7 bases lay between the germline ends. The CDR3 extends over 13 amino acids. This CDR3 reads CASSPEMNTEAFF. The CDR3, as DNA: TGCGCCAGCAGCCCAGAGATGAACACTGAAGCTTTCTTT.

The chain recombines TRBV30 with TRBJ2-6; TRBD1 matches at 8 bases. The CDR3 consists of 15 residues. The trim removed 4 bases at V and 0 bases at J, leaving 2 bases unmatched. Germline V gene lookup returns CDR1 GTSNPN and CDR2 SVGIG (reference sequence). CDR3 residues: CAWMQGASGANVLTF. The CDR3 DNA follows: TGTGCCTGGATGCAGGGGGCCTCTGGGGCCAACGTCCTGACTTTC.